This entry lists 28 T cell receptor beta chains sequenced from one sample in a study of T-cell memory formation after mild COVID-19. MiXCR, applied by TCRdb to the 5' RACE reads, yields one record per CDR3 protein. The sample holds roughly 280,000 distinct CDR3 sequences, roughly 8.2% seen once. Sequenced sample: PBMCs or a T cell subset sorted from them (not recorded which). All receptors derive from a man aged 18 to 35 who had mild COVID-19 (a few samples of this study predate the infection). Cell type and time point are not known.

The table lists this clonotype with many counts. The rearrangement links TRBV5-1 to TRBJ1-1, with 8 bases lining up with TRBD1. The CDR3 sequence is 14 residues long. Looked up from germline, CDR1 is SGHRS and CDR2 is YFSETQ. V lost 4 bases, J lost 4 bases, and 6 bases stayed unmatched. The DNA of the CDR3 is TGCGCCAGCAGCCAGGGGGCGCAAGGCACTGAAGCTTTCTTT. Protein sequence: CASSQGAQGTEAFF.

In its sample, this clonotype was seen many times. This chain links TRBV7-2 with TRBJ1-2; weak D call: TRBD1 (5 bases). The CDR3 covers 15 residues. CDR1 and CDR2 (germline): SGHTA, FQGNSA. The V end lost 2 bases, the J end lost 7 bases, and 17 bases lay between the germline ends. The CDR3 DNA reads as TGTGCCAGCAGCTTACAGGCAAACCGGGACGGTGGCTACACCTTC. Amino acid sequence: CASSLQANRDGGYTF.

This clonotype was recorded many times. The rearrangement joins TRBV11-2 to TRBJ2-1; 10 bases map to TRBD2. V lost 6 bases to trimming and J lost 0 bases; unmatched junction nucleotides: 2. There are 15 residues in the CDR3. From germline, CDR1 is SGHAT and CDR2 FQNNGV. This CDR3 reads CASRRLAGSYNEQFF. For the CDR3, the DNA is TGTGCCAGCAGGCGACTAGCGGGCTCCTACAATGAGCAGTTCTTC. The full variable domain, completed using reference TRBV11-2 and TRBJ2-1, is EAGVAQSPRYKIIEKRQSVAFWCNPISGHATLYWYQQILGQGPKLLIQFQNNGVVDDSQLPKDRFSAERLKGVDSTLKIQPAKLEDSAVYLCASRRLAGSYNEQFFGPGTRLTVL.

This clonotype showed up many times. CDR3 DNA sequence: TGCGCCAGCAGCCCGGAGGGGACAGGTCGCTACGAGCAGTACTTC. It yields the protein CASSPEGTGRYEQYF. The V gene is TRBV5-1, the J gene TRBJ2-7; 8 bases are a match to TRBD1. J was trimmed by 3 bases and V by 4 bases; bases with no gene match: 9. CDR1 SGHRS and CDR2 YFSETQ come from the germline V gene. This CDR3 has 15 amino acids. The full variable domain, in which reference TRBV5-1 and TRBJ2-7 provide the parts outside the CDR3, is KAGVTQTPRYLIKTRGQQVTLSCSPISGHRSVSWYQQTPGQGLQFLFEYFSETQRNKGNFPGRFSGRQFSNSRSEMNVSTLELGDSALYLCASSPEGTGRYEQYFGPGTRLTVT.

V usage is TRBV12-3 or TRBV12-4 and J usage is TRBJ2-3, with a tentative D call TRBD2 (7 bases). The CDR3 has 17 amino acids. The germline V and J ends were trimmed by 6 bases and 6 bases, with 25 bases remaining between them. The DNA of the CDR3 is TGTGCCAGCAGCTCCCGTATTAGGGGGGGGCCCGGGGATACGCAGTATTTT. Its protein product is CASSSRIRGGPGDTQYF.

The rearrangement uses TRBV20-1 and TRBJ2-7, with 9 bases that match TRBD2. Trimming took 0 bases from V and 3 from J; bases not matched to a gene: 3. The CDR3 loop spans 14 amino acids. CDR1 is DFQATT, CDR2 SNEGSKA, per germline (reference sequence). In DNA form, the CDR3 reads TGCAGTGCTAGAGAGACTAGCGGACACTACGAGCAGTACTTC. Residues: CSARETSGHYEQYF.

This clonotype has a handful of counts. The chain is built from TRBV7-9 and TRBJ2-7; 9 bases are shared with TRBD2. The J segment lost 2 bases and the V segment lost 2 bases, leaving 4 bases of the junction unmatched. The CDR3 is made up of 15 amino acids. Germline lookup yields CDR1 SEHNR and CDR2 FQNEAQ (reference sequence). CDR3 in amino acids: CASSLLAGNPYEQYF. The CDR3 nucleotides read TGTGCCAGCAGCTTACTAGCGGGGAACCCCTACGAGCAGTACTTC.

At least ten counts were recorded for this clonotype. J is TRBJ2-1 and V is TRBV5-1; tentatively, D is TRBD1 or TRBD2 (6 bases each). This CDR3 comprises 12 residues. The germline V gene has CDR1 SGHRS and CDR2 YFSETQ. The V end lost 0 bases, the J end lost 9 bases, and 7 bases lay between the germline ends. CDR3 sequence reads: CASSLGGAEQFF. DNA of the CDR3: TGCGCCAGCAGCTTGGGGGGGGCTGAGCAGTTCTTC. Using reference TRBV5-1 and TRBJ2-1 for the parts outside the CDR3, the full variable domain is KAGVTQTPRYLIKTRGQQVTLSCSPISGHRSVSWYQQTPGQGLQFLFEYFSETQRNKGNFPGRFSGRQFSNSRSEMNVSTLELGDSALYLCASSLGGAEQFFGPGTRLTVL.

This clonotype was found a few times. The CDR3, as DNA: TGCGCCAGCAGCGTCGACACCTATGGCTACACCTTC. This codes for CASSVDTYGYTF. V gene TRBV5-1 combines with J gene TRBJ1-2, with D uncertain. Germline V lookup: CDR1 SGHRS, CDR2 YFSETQ. The CDR3 has 12 amino acids. Trimming took 4 bases from V and 4 from J, leaving 8 bases between them.

A remark on this clonotype: One end of the junction fails to match germline, which may point to a read error. The chain employs TRBV6-6 and TRBJ2-3; 8 bases are shared with TRBD1. The CDR3 runs 15 residues. Germline CDR1 is MNHNY and CDR2 is SVGAGI (reference sequence). The CDR3, as DNA: TGTGACAGCAGTGTTGTGGACAGGGGCACAGATACGCAGTATTTT. Its translation is CDSSVVDRGTDTQYF.

This clonotype was seen a handful of times. The chain employs TRBV12-3 or TRBV12-4 and TRBJ1-1; perhaps TRBD1 as D (6 bases). Trimming took 3 bases from V and 4 from J, leaving 9 bases between them. CDR3 size: 13 residues. The CDR3: CASSFGQFTEAFF. In DNA, the CDR3 is TGTGCCAGCAGTTTCGGACAGTTCACTGAAGCTTTCTTT.

This clonotype was picked up a small number of times. The chain has TRBV7-3 and TRBJ2-1, with 9 bases lining up with TRBD1. CDR1 is SGHTA and CDR2 is FQGTGA in the germline V gene. The ends lost 5 bases at V and 4 bases at J; junction bases unmatched: 12. The CDR3 runs to 17 residues. The CDR3 DNA follows: TGTGCCAGCAGCCCCGGACAGGGGATCCCTTTTTACAATGAGCAGTTCTTC. This gives the protein CASSPGQGIPFYNEQFF.

This clonotype was seen ten or more times. The J gene is TRBJ2-4, the V gene TRBV10-2, with D perhaps given as TRBD1 or TRBD2 (5 bases each). The germline V and J ends were trimmed by 5 bases and 6 bases, with 14 bases remaining between them. Germline assignment: CDR1 WSHSY and CDR2 SAAADI. The CDR3 has 14 amino acids. The chain's CDR3 is CASSHGRGSNIQYF. In nucleotides, the CDR3 is TGCGCCAGCAGTCACGGACGGGGCTCAAACATTCAGTACTTC.

The rearrangement uses TRBV7-3 and TRBJ2-2; 7 bases line up with TRBD2. J lost 4 bases, V lost 1 base, and 3 bases had no gene match. Germline CDR1 reads SGHTA; CDR2 reads FQGTGA. The CDR3 loop spans 15 amino acids. In nucleotides, the CDR3 is TGTGCCAGCAGCTTAAGGGGGGGAGTCACCGGGGAGCTGTTTTTT. It yields the protein CASSLRGGVTGELFF.

This clonotype was found many times. The rearrangement uses TRBV24-1 and TRBJ2-3; D possibly corresponds to TRBD1 (6 bases). Germline CDR1 is KGHDR and CDR2 is SFDVKD. This CDR3 contains 16 residues. V was clipped by 4 bases and J by 0 bases, with 13 bases between them. The CDR3 spells CATSDPGQTSTDTQYF. CDR3 coding DNA: TGTGCCACCAGTGACCCCGGACAGACTAGCACAGATACGCAGTATTTT.

The chain employs TRBV7-6 and TRBJ1-1; no reliable D call. Between the trimmed V and J ends, which lost 1 base and 2 bases, there was a span of 11 bases. The CDR3 runs 15 residues. Germline CDR1 reads SGHVS; CDR2 reads FNYEAQ. CDR3: CASSLGPADNTEAFF. In nucleotides, the CDR3 is TGTGCCAGCAGCTTAGGGCCAGCGGACAACACTGAAGCTTTCTTT.

The gene calls are TRBV6-6 and TRBJ1-2; D call uncertain. CDR1 and CDR2 (germline): MNHNY, SVGAGI (reference sequence). CDR3 length: 12 amino acids. Trimming left V 5 bases short and J 8 bases short, with 12 bases between. As DNA, the CDR3 is TGTGCCAGCAGTGACCTCCTTGGAGGCTACACCTTC. Amino acid sequence: CASSDLLGGYTF.

This clonotype was seen a handful of times. CDR3: CAISGAAQDEQFF. In DNA form, the CDR3 reads TGTGCCATCAGTGGGGCCGCCCAGGATGAGCAGTTCTTC. The chain uses TRBV10-3 and TRBJ2-1; no clear D gene. This CDR3 contains 13 residues. The germline V and J ends were trimmed by 4 bases and 8 bases, with 12 bases remaining between them. The germline CDR1 and CDR2 sequences are ENHRY and SYGVKD.

A few counts support this clonotype. J is TRBJ2-1 and V is TRBV27; 11 bases map to TRBD1. This CDR3 is built from 15 residues. The J segment lost 6 bases and the V segment lost 4 bases, leaving 5 bases of the junction unmatched. Germline V CDR1 and CDR2: MNHEY, SMNVEV (reference sequence). CDR3 nucleotide sequence: TGTGCCAGCAGTTGGGGACAGGGGGACCTCAATGAGCAGTTCTTC. This codes for CASSWGQGDLNEQFF.

This clonotype showed up many times. The chain carries TRBV15 and TRBJ2-5, with TRBD1 identical over 9 bases. The germline V gene encodes CDR1 LNHNV and CDR2 YYDKDF (reference sequence). The CDR3 has 16 residues. The ends lost 0 bases at V and 2 bases at J; junction bases unmatched: 4. The CDR3: CATSRDPQGAQETQYF. DNA of the CDR3: TGTGCCACCAGCAGAGATCCACAGGGGGCACAAGAGACCCAGTACTTC.

The chain uses TRBV4-3 and TRBJ1-4, with 7 nucleotides matching TRBD1. Germline-derived CDR1 and CDR2 are LGHNA and YSLEER. After removal of 1 base from V and 6 bases from J, the junction contained 2 bases not matched to a gene. This CDR3 contains 14 residues. This CDR3 reads CASSQVGQDEKLFF. In DNA, the CDR3 is TGCGCCAGCAGCCAAGTCGGACAGGATGAAAAACTGTTTTTT.

This chain uses TRBV4-1 with TRBJ1-3; TRBD1 matches at 8 bases. The germline gives CDR1 MGHRA, CDR2 YSYEKL. The CDR3 runs to 16 residues. V shed 4 bases and J 0 bases; nucleotides not matched to a gene: 5. The CDR3 sequence is CASSPTGTGSGNTIYF. In DNA, the CDR3 is TGCGCCAGCAGCCCCACCGGGACAGGCTCTGGAAACACCATATATTTT.

This clonotype was counted a few times. No DNA is shown, since the ends of the CDR3 on it are uncertain; the CDR3 is the one TCRdb lists. The V and J genes are TRBV7-9 and TRBJ1-6. Germline assignment: CDR1 SEHNR and CDR2 FQNEAQ (reference sequence). The CDR3 is 14 residues long, counting both termini. CDR3 amino acids: CASSFGNGNSPLHF.

The chain recombines TRBV9 with TRBJ2-3; TRBD1 matches at 8 bases. Germline V gives CDR1 SGDLS, CDR2 YYNGEE. V shed 4 bases and J 2 bases; nucleotides not matched to a gene: 3. The CDR3 consists of 14 residues. CDR3 bases: TGTGCCAGCAGCAGGGACAGGCTCACAGATACGCAGTATTTT. Protein product: CASSRDRLTDTQYF.

This clonotype was found a few times. The chain couples TRBV20-1 to TRBJ1-2; the match to TRBD1 covers 7 bases. V gave up 2 bases and J gave up 3 bases; unmatched junction bases: 6. Germline V lookup: CDR1 DFQATT, CDR2 SNEGSKA (reference sequence). This CDR3 is built from 14 residues. CDR3 in DNA: TGCAGTGCTAGAAGGACAGGTTCGGACTATGGCTACACCTTC. It codes for CSARRTGSDYGYTF.

The chain recombines TRBV7-2 with TRBJ2-5; D possibly corresponds to TRBD1 (5 bases). In germline, CDR1 is SGHTA, CDR2 FQGNSA. The CDR3 contains 13 residues. Trimming pared 7 bases from V and 3 bases from J, leaving 12 bases between. CDR3 sequence: CASTPAREETQYF. The CDR3 region has the DNA TGTGCCAGCACCCCGGCCAGGGAAGAGACCCAGTACTTC.

This clonotype was found a few times. The CDR3 coding sequence is TGCGCCAGCAGCCAAGAGGGGGGCCGCTACTACGAGCAGTACTTC. It yields the protein CASSQEGGRYYEQYF. This chain uses TRBV4-1 with TRBJ2-7, with D possibly being TRBD1 or TRBD2 (6 bases each). Trimming removed 0 bases at V and 3 bases at J, with 12 bases between. There are 15 residues in the CDR3. CDR1 is MGHRA and CDR2 is YSYEKL in the germline V gene.

This chain connects TRBV4-3 to TRBJ2-1; 8 bases fit TRBD1. CDR3 length equals 16 residues. In germline, CDR1 is LGHNA, CDR2 YSLEER. After removal of 1 base from V and 7 bases from J, the junction contained 9 bases not matched to a gene. The CDR3 DNA follows: TGCGCCAGCAGCCAAGTGGCGACAGGGGCGGGGAATGAGCAGTTCTTC. It yields the protein CASSQVATGAGNEQFF.